The rows below give T cell receptor beta chains drawn from one sample of a study of T-cell memory formation after mild COVID-19. TCRdb passed the 5' RACE reads through MiXCR, listing each CDR3 protein once. Altogether fewer than 600,000 distinct CDR3 sequences are present, about 20% being singletons, with the ten largest covering around 8.4%. Sequencing was performed on PBMCs or a T cell subset sorted from them (not recorded which). These receptors originate from an adult woman who had mild COVID-19 (a few samples of this study predate the infection). Cell type and time point are not known. The CDR3 runs from the conserved cysteine through the conserved F or W. Fields, in order: CDR3 length, clone size, D gene, V gene, CDR3 protein. D genes are given only for firm matches. Clone size, where shown, is once, few, many, or a class for clones that have expanded.

>16|-|-|TRBV7-3
CASSRDRFSPGNTIYF
>16|-|-|TRBV9
CASSVVGGYSTDTQYF
>16|few|-|TRBV10-3
CAISEGSGRWRNEQFF
>16|-|-|TRBV20-1
CSARDSVRVRNTEAFF
>15|-|TRBD1|TRBV12-3/TRBV12-4
CASSLRRGRRTEAFF
>15|few|TRBD1|TRBV24-1
CATRDRDSFTDTQYF
>14|many|-|TRBV5-1
CASSLGGNSYEQYF
>15|-|-|TRBV18
CASSPGQTSSYEQYF
>12|-|-|TRBV5-1
CASSRDSHEQYF
>14|-|TRBD1|TRBV6-1
CASRTGTGADTQYF
>18|-|-|TRBV23-1
CASSQSMGPQPLSYEQYF
>13|-|-|TRBV12-3/TRBV12-4
CASSLVMGQPQHF
>15|few|-|TRBV28
CASTPGGTTGYGYTF
>14|-|TRBD1|TRBV2
CASRKGTGSHEQYF
>15|-|TRBD1|TRBV5-1
CASSLGQGPVYEQYF
>15|-|-|TRBV19
CASSKTGTAYNEQFF
>15|few|-|TRBV19
CASKDVNRAKNIQYF
>15|few|-|TRBV7-9
CASSLNESGDETQYF
>14|-|TRBD2|TRBV20-1
CSASPSGGVETQYF
>16|-|TRBD1|TRBV19
CASNLLRDSLNYGYTF
>19|-|-|TRBV12-3/TRBV12-4
CASTDPAAGYTSGNQPQHF
>16|many|-|TRBV7-8
CASSLDAGLFTGELFF
>14|few|-|TRBV9
CASSVGSRENEQFF
>15|few|-|TRBV12-3/TRBV12-4
CASSLLGGGLNEQFF
>13|many|-|TRBV7-3
CASSSSPTGELFF
>12|many|-|TRBV6-1
CASTVGAGELFF
>15|few|-|TRBV13
CASSLGGALYTEAFF
>17|-|TRBD1|TRBV12-3/TRBV12-4
CASSLRISGQPSYEQYF
>15|few|TRBD2|TRBV20-1
CSARDQRGAYNEQFF
>16|-|TRBD2|TRBV4-1
CASSQDSLAGGYEQYF
>15|few|-|TRBV9
CASSPEEGTYNEQFF
>16|-|-|TRBV3-1
CASSQDPGRQNTEAFF
>13|few|-|TRBV20-1
CSVQGRVGNEQFF
>18|-|-|TRBV27
CASSLPSGLGYSTDTQYF
>14|-|TRBD1|TRBV5-1
CASTRDSGANVLTF
>14|-|-|TRBV7-2
CASSLEVGRNTQYF
>16|few|-|TRBV24-1
CATSDLGAGSLDEQFF
>14|-|TRBD1|TRBV5-1
CASSLGQGAEEQYF
>14|-|-|TRBV18
CASSPKGVGVEQYF
>18|-|-|TRBV11-1
CASSLGSGFGRADSEQFF
>19|once|TRBD2|TRBV20-1
CSARSGGRMSGGPSETQYF
>14|few|TRBD1|TRBV7-2
CASSSDRASNEQFF
>16|-|-|TRBV7-8
CASSLVGRGGVQPQHF
>13|few|-|TRBV5-4
CASSLDSWGEQFF
>15|few|TRBD1|TRBV6-6
CASRDGGTGKSEAFF
>20|few|TRBD2|TRBV7-9
CASSLARSSGKRLDTDTQYF
>14|few|TRBD1|TRBV9
CASSVVGTGGEAFF